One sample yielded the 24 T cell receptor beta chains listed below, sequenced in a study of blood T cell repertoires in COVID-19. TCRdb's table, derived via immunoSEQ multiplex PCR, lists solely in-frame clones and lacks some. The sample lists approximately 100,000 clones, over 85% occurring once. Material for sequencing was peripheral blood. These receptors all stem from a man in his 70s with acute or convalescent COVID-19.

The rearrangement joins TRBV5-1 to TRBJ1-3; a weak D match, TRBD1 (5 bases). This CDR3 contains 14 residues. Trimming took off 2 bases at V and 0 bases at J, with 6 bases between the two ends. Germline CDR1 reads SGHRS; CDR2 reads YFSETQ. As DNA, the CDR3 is TGCGCCAGCAGCTTACAGGTCTCTGGAAACACCATATATTTT. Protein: CASSLQVSGNTIYF.

Here the CDR3 DNA reads TGTGCTAGTGGTTTGATCCTCCTGTTAGACAGGGGCACAGATACGCAGTATTTT. It yields the protein CASGLILLLDRGTDTQYF. The V and J genes are TRBV12-5 and TRBJ2-3; 7 bases are a match to TRBD1. The CDR3 has 18 residues. Trimming at V came to 2 bases and at J to 1 base, leaving 12 bases not matched to a gene. CDR1 and CDR2 (germline): LGHNT, FRNRAP.

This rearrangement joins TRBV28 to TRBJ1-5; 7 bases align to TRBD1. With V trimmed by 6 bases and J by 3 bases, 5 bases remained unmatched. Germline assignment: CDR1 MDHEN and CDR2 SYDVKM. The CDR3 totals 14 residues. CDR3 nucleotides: TGTGCCAGCAGCCCAGGGGGGACCAATCAGCCCCAGCATTTT. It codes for CASSPGGTNQPQHF. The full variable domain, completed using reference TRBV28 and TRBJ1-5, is DVKVTQSSRYLVKRTGEKVFLECVQDMDHENMFWYRQDPGLGLRLIYFSYDVKMKEKGDIPEGYSVSREKKERFSLILESASTNQTSMYLCASSPGGTNQPQHFGDGTRLSIL.

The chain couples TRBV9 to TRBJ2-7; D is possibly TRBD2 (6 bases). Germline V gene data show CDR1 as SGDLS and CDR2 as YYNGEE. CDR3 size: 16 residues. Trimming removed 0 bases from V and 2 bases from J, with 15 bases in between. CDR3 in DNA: TGTGCCAGCAGCGTAGCGGAGGGAAACCCCCCCTACGAGCAGTACTTC. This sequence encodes CASSVAEGNPPYEQYF. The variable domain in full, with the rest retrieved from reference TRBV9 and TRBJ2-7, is DSGVTQTPKHLITATGQRVTLRCSPRSGDLSVYWYQQSLDQGLQFLIQYYNGEERAKGNILERFSAQQFPDLHSELNLSSLELGDSALYFCASSVAEGNPPYEQYFGPGTRLTVT.

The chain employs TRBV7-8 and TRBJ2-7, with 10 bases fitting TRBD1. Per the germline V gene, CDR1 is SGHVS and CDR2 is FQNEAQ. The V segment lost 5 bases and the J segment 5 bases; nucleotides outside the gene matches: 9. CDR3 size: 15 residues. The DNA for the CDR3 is TGTGCCAGCAGCCGCCGGGGGACAGGGGAAAACGAGCAGTACTTC. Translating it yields CASSRRGTGENEQYF.

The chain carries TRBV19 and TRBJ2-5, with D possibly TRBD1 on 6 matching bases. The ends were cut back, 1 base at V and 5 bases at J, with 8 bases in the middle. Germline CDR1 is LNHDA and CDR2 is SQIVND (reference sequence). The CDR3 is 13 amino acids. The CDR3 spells CASSIVGGETQYF. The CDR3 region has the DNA TGTGCCAGTAGTATAGTTGGGGGCGAGACCCAGTACTTC.

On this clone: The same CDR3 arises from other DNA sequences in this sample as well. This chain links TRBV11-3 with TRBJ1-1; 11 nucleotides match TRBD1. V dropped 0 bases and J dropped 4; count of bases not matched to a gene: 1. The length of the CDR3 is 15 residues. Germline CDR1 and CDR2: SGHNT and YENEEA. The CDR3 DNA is TGTGCCAGCAGCTTAGAGGGACAGGGGGGCACTGAAGCTTTCTTT. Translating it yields CASSLEGQGGTEAFF.

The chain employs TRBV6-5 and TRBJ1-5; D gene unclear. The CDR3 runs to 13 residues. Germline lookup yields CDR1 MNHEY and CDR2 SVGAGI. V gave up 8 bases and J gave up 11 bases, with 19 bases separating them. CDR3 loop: CASGVGGSASQHF. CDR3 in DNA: TGTGCCAGCGGGGTTGGAGGATCAGCGTCCCAGCATTTT.

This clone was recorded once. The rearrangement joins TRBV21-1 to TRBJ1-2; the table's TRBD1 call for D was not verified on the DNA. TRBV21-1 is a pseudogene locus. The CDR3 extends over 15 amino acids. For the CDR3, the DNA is TGTGCCAGCAGCAAGTCGATAGACAGCCCCGCTGGCTACACCTTC. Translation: CASSKSIDSPAGYTF.

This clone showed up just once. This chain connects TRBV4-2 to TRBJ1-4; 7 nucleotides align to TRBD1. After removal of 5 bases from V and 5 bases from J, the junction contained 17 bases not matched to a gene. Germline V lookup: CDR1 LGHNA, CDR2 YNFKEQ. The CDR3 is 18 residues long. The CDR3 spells CASSSPAAAGTENEKLFF. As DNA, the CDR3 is TGTGCCAGCAGCAGCCCTGCTGCAGCCGGGACAGAAAATGAAAAACTGTTTTTT.

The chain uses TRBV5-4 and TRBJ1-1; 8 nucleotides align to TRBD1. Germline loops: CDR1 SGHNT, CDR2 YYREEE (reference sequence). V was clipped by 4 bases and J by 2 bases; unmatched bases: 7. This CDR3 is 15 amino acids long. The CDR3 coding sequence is TGTGCCAGCAGCGGGCGGACAGGGAGTAACACTGAAGCTTTCTTT. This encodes CASSGRTGSNTEAFF.

The CDR3 sequence: CASSTAGGDQPQHF. As DNA, the CDR3 is TGTGCCAGCAGCACCGCGGGTGGAGATCAGCCCCAGCATTTT. The chain has TRBV7-8 and TRBJ1-5; D not resolved. Germline assignment: CDR1 SGHVS and CDR2 FQNEAQ. Trimming cost V 5 bases and J 5 bases, with 13 bases left between them. CDR3 length: 14 residues.

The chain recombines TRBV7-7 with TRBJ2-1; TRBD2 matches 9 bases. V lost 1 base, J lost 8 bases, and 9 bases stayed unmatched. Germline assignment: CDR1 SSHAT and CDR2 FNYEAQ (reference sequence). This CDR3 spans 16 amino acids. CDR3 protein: CASSLGVSGRYDEQFF. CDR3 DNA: TGTGCCAGCAGCTTAGGGGTTAGCGGGAGATACGATGAGCAGTTCTTC.

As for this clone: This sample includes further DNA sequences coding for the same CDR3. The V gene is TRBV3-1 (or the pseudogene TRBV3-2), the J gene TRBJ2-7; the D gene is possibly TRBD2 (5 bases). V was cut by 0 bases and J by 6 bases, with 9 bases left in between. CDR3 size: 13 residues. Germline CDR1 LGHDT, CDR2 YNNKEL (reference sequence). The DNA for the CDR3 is TGTGCCAGCAGCCAAGATCTTCGGGGCGAGCAGTACTTC. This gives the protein CASSQDLRGEQYF.

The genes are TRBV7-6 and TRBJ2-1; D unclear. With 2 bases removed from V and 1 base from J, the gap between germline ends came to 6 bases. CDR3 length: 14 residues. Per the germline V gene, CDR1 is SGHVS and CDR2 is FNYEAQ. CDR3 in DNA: TGTGCCAGCAGCTTAAGCTTTTCCTACAATGAGCAGTTCTTC. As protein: CASSLSFSYNEQFF.

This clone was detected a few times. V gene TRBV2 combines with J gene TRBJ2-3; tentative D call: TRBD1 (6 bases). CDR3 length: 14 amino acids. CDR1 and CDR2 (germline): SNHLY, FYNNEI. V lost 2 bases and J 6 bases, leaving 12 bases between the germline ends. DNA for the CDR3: TGTGCCAGCAGTGAACAGGGGCTGGGGGATACGCAGTATTTT. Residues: CASSEQGLGDTQYF.

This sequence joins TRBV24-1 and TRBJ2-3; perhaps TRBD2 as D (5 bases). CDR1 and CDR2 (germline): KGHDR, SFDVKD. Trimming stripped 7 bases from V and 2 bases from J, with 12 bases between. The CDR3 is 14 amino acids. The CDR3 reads CATRESGNTDTQYF. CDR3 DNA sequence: TGTGCCACCAGGGAAAGCGGAAACACAGATACGCAGTATTTT.

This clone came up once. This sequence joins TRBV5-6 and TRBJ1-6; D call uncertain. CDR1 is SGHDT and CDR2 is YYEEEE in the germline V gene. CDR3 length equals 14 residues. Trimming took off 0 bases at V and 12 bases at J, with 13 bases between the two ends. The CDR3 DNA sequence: TGTGCCAGCAGCTTGGAGGCGGGGAGAGGACCCCTCCACTTT. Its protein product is CASSLEAGRGPLHF.

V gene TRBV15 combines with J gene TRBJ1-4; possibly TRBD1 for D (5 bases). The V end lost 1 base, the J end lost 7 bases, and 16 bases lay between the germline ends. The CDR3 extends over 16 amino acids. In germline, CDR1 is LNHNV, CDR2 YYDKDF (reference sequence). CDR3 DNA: TGTGCCACCAGCAGAGTGATTGGGGGGATAGGTGAAAAACTGTTTTTT. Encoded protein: CATSRVIGGIGEKLFF.

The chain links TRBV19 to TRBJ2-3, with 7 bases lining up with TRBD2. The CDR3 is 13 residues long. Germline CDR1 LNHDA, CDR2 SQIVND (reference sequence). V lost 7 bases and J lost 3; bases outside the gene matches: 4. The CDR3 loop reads CASTGRETDTQYF. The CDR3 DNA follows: TGTGCCAGTACAGGGAGGGAAACAGATACGCAGTATTTT.

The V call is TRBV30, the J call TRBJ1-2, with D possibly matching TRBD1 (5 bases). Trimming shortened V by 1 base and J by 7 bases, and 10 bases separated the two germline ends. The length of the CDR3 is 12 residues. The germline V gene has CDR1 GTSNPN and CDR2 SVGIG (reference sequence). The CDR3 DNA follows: TGTGCCTGGAGTGAGGCAGGGCCTGGCTACACCTTC. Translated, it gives CAWSEAGPGYTF.

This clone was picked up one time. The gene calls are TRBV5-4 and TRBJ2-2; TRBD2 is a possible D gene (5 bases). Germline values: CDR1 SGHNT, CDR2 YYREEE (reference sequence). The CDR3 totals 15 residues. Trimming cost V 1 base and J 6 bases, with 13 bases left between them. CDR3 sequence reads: CASSLRQDLSGELFF. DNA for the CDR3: TGTGCCAGCAGCTTGAGGCAGGACTTATCCGGGGAGCTGTTTTTT.

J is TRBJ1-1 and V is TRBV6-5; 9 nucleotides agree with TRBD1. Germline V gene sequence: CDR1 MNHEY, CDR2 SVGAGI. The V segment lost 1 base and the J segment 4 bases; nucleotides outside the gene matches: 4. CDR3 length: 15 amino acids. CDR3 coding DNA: TGTGCCAGCAGTTACTTGAGGACAGGGGCCACTGAAGCTTTCTTT. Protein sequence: CASSYLRTGATEAFF.

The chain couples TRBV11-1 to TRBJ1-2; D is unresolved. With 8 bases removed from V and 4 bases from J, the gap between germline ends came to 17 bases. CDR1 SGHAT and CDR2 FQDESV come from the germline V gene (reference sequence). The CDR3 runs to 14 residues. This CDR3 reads CASASMASTYGYTF. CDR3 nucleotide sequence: TGTGCCAGCGCTAGTATGGCCTCAACCTATGGCTACACCTTC.